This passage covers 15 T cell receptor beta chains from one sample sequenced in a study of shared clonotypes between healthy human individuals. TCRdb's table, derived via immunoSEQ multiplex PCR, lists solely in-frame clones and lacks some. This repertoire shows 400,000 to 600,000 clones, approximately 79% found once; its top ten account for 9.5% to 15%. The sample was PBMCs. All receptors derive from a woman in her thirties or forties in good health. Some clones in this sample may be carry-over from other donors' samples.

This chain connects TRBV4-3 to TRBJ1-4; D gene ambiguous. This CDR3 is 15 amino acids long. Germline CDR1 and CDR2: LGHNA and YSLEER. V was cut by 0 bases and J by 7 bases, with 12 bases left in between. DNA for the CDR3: TGCGCCAGCAGCCAAGATTTGGGTTGGAGTGAAAAACTGTTTTTT. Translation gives CASSQDLGWSEKLFF.

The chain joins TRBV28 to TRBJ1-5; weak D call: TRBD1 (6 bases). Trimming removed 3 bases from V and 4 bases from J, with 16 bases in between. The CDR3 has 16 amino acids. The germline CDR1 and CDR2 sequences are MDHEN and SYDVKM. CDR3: CASSFFRGARNQPQHF. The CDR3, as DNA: TGTGCCAGCAGTTTCTTTCGGGGGGCGCGGAATCAGCCCCAGCATTTT.

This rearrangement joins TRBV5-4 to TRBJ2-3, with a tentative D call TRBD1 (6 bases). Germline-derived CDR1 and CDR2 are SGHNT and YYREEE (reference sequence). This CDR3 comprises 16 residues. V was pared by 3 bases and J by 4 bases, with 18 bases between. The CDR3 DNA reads TGTGCCAGCAGCTGGCCCCCAGGGGAGAGGGCAGATACGCAGTATTTT. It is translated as CASSWPPGERADTQYF.

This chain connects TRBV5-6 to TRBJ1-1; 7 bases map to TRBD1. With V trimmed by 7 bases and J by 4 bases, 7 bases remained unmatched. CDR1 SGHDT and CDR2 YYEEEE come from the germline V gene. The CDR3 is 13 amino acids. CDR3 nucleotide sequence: TGTGCCAGCCGCAGGACAGGATTCACTGAAGCTTTCTTT. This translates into CASRRTGFTEAFF.

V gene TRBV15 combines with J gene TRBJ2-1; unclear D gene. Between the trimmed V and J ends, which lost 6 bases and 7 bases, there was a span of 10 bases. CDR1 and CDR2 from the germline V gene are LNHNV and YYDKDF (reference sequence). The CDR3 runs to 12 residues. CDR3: CATRVGRNEQFF. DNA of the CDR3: TGTGCCACCAGGGTAGGGCGGAATGAGCAGTTCTTC.

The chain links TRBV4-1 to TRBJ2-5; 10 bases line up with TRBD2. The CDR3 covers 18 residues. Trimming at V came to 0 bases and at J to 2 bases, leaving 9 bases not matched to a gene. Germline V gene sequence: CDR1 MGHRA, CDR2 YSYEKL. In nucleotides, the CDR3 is TGCGCCAGCAGCCAAGACCCCCCTAGCGGGAGACTTCAAGAGACCCAGTACTTC. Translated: CASSQDPPSGRLQETQYF.

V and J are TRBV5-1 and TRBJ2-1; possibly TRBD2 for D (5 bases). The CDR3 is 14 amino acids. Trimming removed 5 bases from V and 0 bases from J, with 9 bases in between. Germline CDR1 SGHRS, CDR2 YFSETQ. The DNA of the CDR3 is TGCGCCAGCAGGGACTCGGACTCCTACAATGAGCAGTTCTTC. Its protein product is CASRDSDSYNEQFF.

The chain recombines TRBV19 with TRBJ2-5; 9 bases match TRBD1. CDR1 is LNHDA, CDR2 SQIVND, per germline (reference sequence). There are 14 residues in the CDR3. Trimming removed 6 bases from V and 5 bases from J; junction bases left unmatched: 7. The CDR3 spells CASSRQGVVETQYF. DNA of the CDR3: TGTGCCAGTAGCAGACAGGGGGTGGTTGAGACCCAGTACTTC.

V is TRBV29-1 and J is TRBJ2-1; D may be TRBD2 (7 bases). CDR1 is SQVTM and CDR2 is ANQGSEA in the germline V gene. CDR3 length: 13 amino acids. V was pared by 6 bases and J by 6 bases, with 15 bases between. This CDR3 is CSVRGATANEQFF. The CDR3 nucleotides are TGCAGCGTCCGGGGGGCTACAGCCAATGAGCAGTTCTTC.

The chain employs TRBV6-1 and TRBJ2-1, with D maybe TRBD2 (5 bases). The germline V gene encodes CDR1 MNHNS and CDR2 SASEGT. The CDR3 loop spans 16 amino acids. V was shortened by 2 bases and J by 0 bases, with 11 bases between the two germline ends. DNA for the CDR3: TGTGCCAGCAGTGAATTCTGGGAGAGCTCCTACAATGAGCAGTTCTTC. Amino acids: CASSEFWESSYNEQFF.

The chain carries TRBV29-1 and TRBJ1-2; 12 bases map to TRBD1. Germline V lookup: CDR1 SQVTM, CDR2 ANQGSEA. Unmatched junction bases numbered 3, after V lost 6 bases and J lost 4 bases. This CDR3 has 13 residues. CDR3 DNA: TGCAGCGTCGGGACAGGGGGCTTCTATGGCTACACCTTC. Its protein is CSVGTGGFYGYTF. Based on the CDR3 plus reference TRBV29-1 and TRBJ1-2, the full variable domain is SAVISQKPSRDICQRGTSLTIQCQVDSQVTMMFWYRQQPGQSLTLIATANQGSEATYESGFVIDKFPISRPNLTFSTLTVSNMSPEDSSIYLCSVGTGGFYGYTFGSGTRLTVV.

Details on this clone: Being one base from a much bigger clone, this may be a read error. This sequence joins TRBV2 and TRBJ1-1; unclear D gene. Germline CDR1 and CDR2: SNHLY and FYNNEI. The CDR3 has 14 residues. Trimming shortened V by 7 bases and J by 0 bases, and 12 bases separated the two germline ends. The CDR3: CASNEARLNTEAFF. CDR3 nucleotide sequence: TGTGCCAGCAATGAGGCCAGGCTGAACACTGAAGCTTTCTTT.

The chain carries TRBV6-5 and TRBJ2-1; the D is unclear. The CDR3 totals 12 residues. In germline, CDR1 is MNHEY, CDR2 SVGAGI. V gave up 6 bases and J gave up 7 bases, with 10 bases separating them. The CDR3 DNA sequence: TGTGCCAGCAGCTTCAATGAGAATGAGCAGTTCTTC. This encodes CASSFNENEQFF.

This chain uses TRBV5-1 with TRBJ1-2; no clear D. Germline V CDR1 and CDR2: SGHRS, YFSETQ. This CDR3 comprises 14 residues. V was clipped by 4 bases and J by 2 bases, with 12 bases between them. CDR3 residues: CASSLQTENYGYTF. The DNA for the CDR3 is TGCGCCAGCAGCCTACAAACTGAAAACTATGGCTACACCTTC.

CDR3 bases: TGTGCCAGCAGTTTATCGCAGGGCCGGGCTGAAGCTTTCTTT. Its protein is CASSLSQGRAEAFF. The genes are TRBV27 and TRBJ1-1, with D tentatively TRBD1 (5 bases). The CDR3 sequence is 14 residues long. Per the germline V gene, CDR1 is MNHEY and CDR2 is SMNVEV (reference sequence). Trimming pared 0 bases from V and 6 bases from J, leaving 11 bases between.